Below, 2 T cell receptor beta chains from the same sample are listed, as sequenced in a study of blood T cells in healthy people across ages. The authors ran a second PCR of roughly 6 to 12 cycles using a sample-barcoded 5' primer and a J-beta primer mix. Each CDR3 protein gets one entry after TCRdb re-called the 5' RACE reads with MiXCR. The repertoire includes around 750,000 distinct CDR3 sequences, about 48% of them detected once, and approximately 40% sits in the top ten. Sequencing was carried out using blood. The receptors derive from a man older than 75 in good health.

The V gene is TRBV6-2 or TRBV6-3, the J gene TRBJ2-3; D is ambiguous. Germline V gene sequence: CDR1 MNHEY, CDR2 SVGEGT. The CDR3 runs 15 residues. Trimming cost V 6 bases and J 14 bases, with 27 bases left between them. The CDR3 region is CASSAGSPEHRYAYF. The CDR3 nucleotides read TGTGCCAGCAGCGCCGGGTCTCCTGAGCACAGATACGCGTATTTT.

Only a few counts were recorded for this clonotype. The chain employs TRBV27 and TRBJ1-2; 8 bases align to TRBD1. Germline CDR1 MNHEY, CDR2 SMNVEV (reference sequence). The CDR3 contains 17 residues. The trim removed 4 bases at V and 1 base at J, leaving 11 bases unmatched. The CDR3 loop reads CASSSYSTGVVNYGYTF. The CDR3 DNA is TGTGCCAGCAGTTCCTATTCGACAGGGGTCGTTAACTATGGCTACACCTTC.